These 29 T cell receptor beta chains were all obtained from the same sample, sequenced in a study of blood T cell repertoires in COVID-19. Using immunoSEQ multiplex PCR, the repertoire was profiled, and TCRdb retains in-frame clones only, with some absent. The sample contains 150,000 to 200,000 clones, 70% to 90% of which appear only once. Sequenced material: peripheral blood. The source is a man aged 18 to 30 with acute or convalescent COVID-19.

This clone has a single count. The chain is built from TRBV5-4 and TRBJ1-2; D gene ambiguous. Trimming shortened V by 0 bases and J by 7 bases, and 13 bases separated the two germline ends. The germline V gene encodes CDR1 SGHNT and CDR2 YYREEE (reference sequence). The CDR3 runs 14 residues. CDR3 bases: TGTGCCAGCAGCTTGGCCCAGACGGGGTTTGGCTACACCTTC. Amino acids: CASSLAQTGFGYTF. The variable domain in full, with the rest retrieved from reference TRBV5-4 and TRBJ1-2, is ETGVTQSPTHLIKTRGQQVTLRCSSQSGHNTVSWYQQALGQGPQFIFQYYREEENGRGNFPPRFSGLQFPNYSSELNVNALELDDSALYLCASSLAQTGFGYTFGSGTRLTVV.

V is TRBV2 and J is TRBJ1-5; D remains ambiguous. This CDR3 is 13 amino acids long. Trimming shortened V by 6 bases and J by 6 bases, and 12 bases separated the two germline ends. The germline V gene has CDR1 SNHLY and CDR2 FYNNEI. DNA for the CDR3: TGTGCCAGCAGGACGGGGATGGGTCAGCCCCAGCATTTT. Protein product: CASRTGMGQPQHF.

The chain employs TRBV6-5 and TRBJ2-5; tentative D call: TRBD1 (5 bases). This CDR3 contains 14 residues. Germline CDR1 reads MNHEY; CDR2 reads SVGAGI. V lost 1 base, J lost 4 bases, and 10 bases lay in between. CDR3 nucleotide sequence: TGTGCCAGCAGTTACTTCCCGACAGCAGAGACCCAGTACTTC. Translated: CASSYFPTAETQYF.

The chain recombines TRBV14 with TRBJ2-3, with 7 bases that match TRBD2. The CDR3 is made up of 16 amino acids. Losses at the gene ends were 4 bases for V and 3 bases for J; bases not matched to a gene: 10. From germline, CDR1 is SGHDN and CDR2 FVKESK. The CDR3 nucleotides read TGTGCCAGCAGCCCGCCGGGACTACCAAGGACAGATACGCAGTATTTT. Translated, it gives CASSPPGLPRTDTQYF. The variable domain in full, with the rest retrieved from reference TRBV14 and TRBJ2-3, is EAGVTQFPSHSVIEKGQTVTLRCDPISGHDNLYWYRRVMGKEIKFLLHFVKESKQDESGMPNNRFLAERTGGTYSTLKVQPAELEDSGVYFCASSPPGLPRTDTQYFGPGTRLTVL.

The chain recombines TRBV14 with TRBJ1-2; D unresolved. CDR3 size: 18 residues. V was clipped by 0 bases and J by 0 bases, with 17 bases between them. Germline V CDR1 and CDR2: SGHDN, FVKESK. CDR3 DNA sequence: TGTGCCAGCAGCCAAGATCGTTTCGGGAAACCGTCTAACTATGGCTACACCTTC. Protein: CASSQDRFGKPSNYGYTF.

This clone was observed a single time. The chain uses TRBV28 and TRBJ1-2, with no clear D. This CDR3 has 14 residues. The germline CDR1 and CDR2 sequences are MDHEN and SYDVKM. The V and J ends lost 4 bases and 3 bases respectively, with 12 bases between them. The CDR3 is CASSSGLTYYGYTF. CDR3 nucleotide sequence: TGTGCCAGCAGTTCGGGATTAACCTACTATGGCTACACCTTC.

V usage is TRBV28 and J usage is TRBJ2-1; 12 bases align to TRBD2. CDR1 is MDHEN, CDR2 SYDVKM, per germline. This CDR3 is built from 17 residues. Unmatched junction bases numbered 12, after V lost 5 bases and J lost 7 bases. CDR3 in amino acids: CASSLTTLAGGPNEQFF. CDR3 bases: TGTGCCAGCAGTCTCACCACCCTAGCGGGGGGGCCAAATGAGCAGTTCTTC.

The genes are TRBV4-1 and TRBJ1-3; D gene ambiguous. The V end was cut by 4 bases, the J end by 3 bases, with 10 bases between. The CDR3 consists of 14 residues. Germline CDR1 and CDR2: MGHRA and YSYEKL. The chain's CDR3 is CASSRRVFGNTIYF. The CDR3 DNA sequence: TGCGCCAGCAGCCGCCGGGTCTTTGGAAACACCATATATTTT.

The CDR3 DNA sequence: TGTGCCAGCAGACAGGGCGGGCACGGGGAGCTGTTTTTT. It is translated as CASRQGGHGELFF. The genes are TRBV27 and TRBJ2-2, with D possibly TRBD1 on 6 matching bases. The germline V gene encodes CDR1 MNHEY and CDR2 SMNVEV (reference sequence). The CDR3 has 13 amino acids. V lost 6 bases to trimming and J lost 7 bases, with 12 bases between them.

The rearrangement joins TRBV28 to TRBJ1-2, with 8 bases matching TRBD1. Germline V gene data show CDR1 as MDHEN and CDR2 as SYDVKM. V lost 6 bases and J lost 5; bases outside the gene matches: 5. CDR3 length: 13 amino acids. The CDR3 bases are TGTGCCAGCAGCCGGACAGGGAGGTATGGCTACACCTTC. Residues: CASSRTGRYGYTF.

CDR3 protein: CATGKLQFSYNSPLHF. The CDR3, as DNA: TGTGCCACCGGGAAGCTACAGTTCTCCTATAATTCACCCCTCCACTTT. V usage is TRBV28 and J usage is TRBJ1-6; no reliable D call. The CDR3 sequence is 16 residues long. Germline CDR1 and CDR2: MDHEN and SYDVKM. V dropped 10 bases and J dropped 0 bases, with 16 bases sitting between them.

The rearrangement uses TRBV19 and TRBJ2-1; 7 positions agree with TRBD1. The trim removed 7 bases at V and 4 bases at J, leaving 10 bases unmatched. The CDR3 has 15 amino acids. The V gene's germline CDR1 is LNHDA and CDR2 SQIVND (reference sequence). CDR3 sequence: CASTIETGPYNEQFF. In nucleotides, the CDR3 is TGTGCCAGTACAATAGAGACAGGGCCGTACAATGAGCAGTTCTTC.

CDR3: CALDKAAGANVLTF. CDR3 DNA: TGTGCCCTGGATAAGGCGGCTGGGGCCAACGTCCTGACTTTC. This chain joins TRBV30 and TRBJ2-6, with D uncertain. V dropped 8 bases and J dropped 2 bases, with 13 bases sitting between them. CDR1 GTSNPN and CDR2 SVGIG come from the germline V gene (reference sequence). This CDR3 is built from 14 residues.

The chain uses TRBV6-6 and TRBJ1-6; 7 bases agree with TRBD1. This CDR3 comprises 14 residues. J gave up 9 bases and V 4 bases, and 6 bases lay outside the gene matches. The germline V gene encodes CDR1 MNHNY and CDR2 SVGAGI (reference sequence). CDR3 amino acids: CASSSTGSTSPLHF. The CDR3 nucleotides read TGTGCCAGCAGTTCGACAGGGTCTACTTCACCCCTCCACTTT.

The sample holds a few counts of this clone. This chain links TRBV5-1 with TRBJ1-1; 10 bases are a match to TRBD1. V was clipped by 3 bases and J by 4 bases; unmatched bases: 3. Germline CDR1 SGHRS, CDR2 YFSETQ. The CDR3 runs to 14 residues. The DNA for the CDR3 is TGCGCCAGCAGCTCGACAGGGGGCGTCACTGAAGCTTTCTTT. Amino acids: CASSSTGGVTEAFF.

This sequence joins TRBV6-5 and TRBJ2-5, with 8 bases fitting TRBD1. From germline, CDR1 is MNHEY and CDR2 SVGAGI. The trim removed 10 bases at V and 0 bases at J, leaving 7 bases unmatched. The CDR3 is 14 amino acids. The CDR3 spells CATTDREDQETQYF. In nucleotides, the CDR3 is TGTGCCACCACGGACAGGGAAGACCAAGAGACCCAGTACTTC.

V usage is TRBV12-5 and J usage is TRBJ2-7, with 8 bases fitting TRBD2. Germline V CDR1 and CDR2: LGHNT, FRNRAP. The V and J ends lost 1 base and 4 bases, in that order; junction bases with no gene match: 3. The CDR3 covers 14 residues. The CDR3 nucleotides are TGTGCTAGTGGTTTGGCGGGGGGGAGGTACGAGCAGTACTTC. Protein sequence: CASGLAGGRYEQYF.

This clone was recorded a few times. The rearrangement uses TRBV29-1 and TRBJ1-1, with D perhaps TRBD1 (6 bases). The CDR3 sequence is 12 residues long. V lost 1 base and J 10 bases, leaving 13 bases between the germline ends. CDR1 and CDR2 (germline): SQVTM, ANQGSEA. The CDR3 coding sequence is TGCAGCGTTGAAGTGACAGGTGGGCGAGCTTTCTTT. This codes for CSVEVTGGRAFF.

This CDR3 is CASSISQGPGTEAFF. In DNA, the CDR3 is TGTGCCAGCAGCATCTCCCAGGGGCCGGGGACTGAAGCTTTCTTT. This chain uses TRBV7-8 with TRBJ1-1; D is perhaps TRBD1 (6 bases). V lost 5 bases, J lost 5 bases, and 18 bases lay in between. The CDR3 is made up of 15 amino acids. Germline V CDR1 and CDR2: SGHVS, FQNEAQ.

This clone appeared a single time. V is TRBV15 and J is TRBJ2-7; D call uncertain. Per germline, CDR1 LNHNV and CDR2 YYDKDF (reference sequence). This CDR3 comprises 13 residues. V was shortened by 5 bases and J by 1 base, with 9 bases between the two germline ends. This CDR3 is CATSPSRSYEQYV. CDR3 nucleotide sequence: TGTGCCACCAGCCCGTCCCGGTCCTACGAGCAGTACGTC.

The V and J genes are TRBV3-1 (or the pseudogene TRBV3-2) and TRBJ2-5, with D uncertain. The germline gives CDR1 LGHDT, CDR2 YNNKEL (reference sequence). The V gene lost 3 bases and the J gene lost 0 bases, with 11 bases spanning the gap. The CDR3 sequence is 15 residues long. CDR3 loop: CASSQVLGYQETQYF. The CDR3 coding sequence is TGTGCCAGCAGCCAGGTTCTCGGGTACCAAGAGACCCAGTACTTC.

This clone was recorded once. The chain has TRBV7-9 and TRBJ2-1, with 7 bases fitting TRBD1. V trimming: 7 bases; J trimming: 3 bases; junction bases outside the gene matches: 3. The CDR3 has 13 residues. Germline V lookup: CDR1 SEHNR, CDR2 FQNEAQ (reference sequence). The CDR3 reads CASNRDSYNEQFF. The CDR3 region has the DNA TGTGCCAGCAACAGGGACAGCTACAATGAGCAGTTCTTC.

The rearrangement links TRBV19 to TRBJ2-3; D is unresolved. Germline V lookup: CDR1 LNHDA, CDR2 SQIVND (reference sequence). The CDR3 length is 14 residues. Trimming shortened V by 6 bases and J by 6 bases, and 16 bases separated the two germline ends. The CDR3, as DNA: TGTGCCAGTAGAATTGACGTTGGCGGCGATACGCAGTATTTT. It encodes CASRIDVGGDTQYF.

The V and J genes are TRBV30 and TRBJ1-5; D gene ambiguous. This CDR3 has 13 residues. Germline CDR1 is GTSNPN and CDR2 is SVGIG (reference sequence). V shed 0 bases and J shed 7 bases, with 10 bases lying between them. CDR3 loop: CAWSVEESQPQHF. CDR3 in DNA: TGTGCCTGGAGTGTAGAAGAGAGCCAGCCCCAGCATTTT.

The V call is TRBV19, the J call TRBJ2-7, with D possibly being TRBD2 (5 bases). V lost 5 bases and J 6 bases, leaving 14 bases between the germline ends. The germline CDR1 and CDR2 sequences are LNHDA and SQIVND (reference sequence). The CDR3 sequence is 13 residues long. This chain's CDR3 is CASSGSGVSEQYV. The CDR3 DNA reads TGTGCCAGTAGTGGGAGTGGGGTCTCCGAGCAGTACGTC.

The rearrangement links TRBV6-5 to TRBJ2-7, with D unresolved. Between the trimmed V and J ends, which lost 5 bases and 4 bases, there was a span of 9 bases. Germline-derived CDR1 and CDR2 are MNHEY and SVGAGI. The CDR3 contains 12 residues. CDR3 sequence: CASSRDGYEQYV. The CDR3 DNA sequence: TGTGCCAGCAGTCGCGACGGGTACGAGCAGTACGTC.

The rearrangement links TRBV19 to TRBJ1-5; unclear D gene. Looked up from germline, CDR1 is LNHDA and CDR2 is SQIVND (reference sequence). Trimming pared 3 bases from V and 0 bases from J, leaving 24 bases between. CDR3 size: 20 residues. The CDR3 sequence: CASSIVFQDLSRTSNQPQHF. The CDR3 DNA reads as TGTGCCAGTAGTATTGTTTTCCAGGACTTATCCCGAACTAGCAATCAGCCCCAGCATTTT.

The rearrangement uses TRBV3-1 (or the pseudogene TRBV3-2) and TRBJ1-1; a weak D match, TRBD1 (6 bases). The germline V and J ends were trimmed by 5 bases and 3 bases, with 13 bases remaining between them. The CDR3 is 14 amino acids. The germline V gene encodes CDR1 LGHDT and CDR2 YNNKEL (reference sequence). The CDR3 here is CASSSRGTDTEAFF. CDR3 DNA sequence: TGTGCCAGCAGCTCCAGGGGTACGGACACTGAAGCTTTCTTT.

This chain links TRBV5-1 with TRBJ2-5; 7 bases fit TRBD1. J gave up 4 bases and V 4 bases, and 10 bases lay outside the gene matches. The CDR3 covers 15 residues. Germline assignment: CDR1 SGHRS and CDR2 YFSETQ. The CDR3 DNA reads as TGCGCCAGCAGCCCTAGGACAGGTGGCGGAGAGACCCAGTACTTC. Translation gives CASSPRTGGGETQYF.